Listed below are T cell receptor beta chains from one sample, sequenced in a study of T cell responses to AZD1222 COVID-19 vaccine. Profiling relied on immunoSEQ multiplex PCR, and the TCRdb table lists in-frame clones only, not all of them. Among roughly 130,000 clones listed, 80% to 90% were seen once. The specimen comprised peripheral blood, sampled on day 0 of AZD1222 vaccination. The receptors here all came from an adult in good health. The CDR3 runs from the conserved cysteine through the conserved F or W. The D gene is left open where the match is weak. Not all rows give a size; the values are once, few, many and, for expanded clones, a class.

. | TRBJ1-1 | TRBV27 | . | TGTGCCAGCAGTCTATCTTCGGGGGATGGCACTGAAGCTTTCTTT | CASSLSSGDGTEAFF
TRBD1 | TRBJ2-3 | TRBV6-1 | once | TGTGCCAGCAGTGACCGGTCCGGGACAGATAGCACAGATACGCAGTATTTT | CASSDRSGTDSTDTQYF
. | TRBJ1-3 | TRBV6-1 | . | TGTGCCAGCAGTGAGTATCCGGGACTCATTTCTGGAAACACCATATATTTT | CASSEYPGLISGNTIYF
. | TRBJ2-1 | TRBV27 | . | TGTGCCAGCAGTTTATCCCCCCAGGGACGGCGGTTCTTC | CASSLSPQGRRFF
. | TRBJ1-1 | TRBV18 | . | TGTGCCAGCTCAGACTGGCAGGGACTGAACACTGAAGCTTTCTTT | CASSDWQGLNTEAFF
TRBD2 | TRBJ2-7 | TRBV5-1 | . | TGCGCCAGCAGCTTGTTTGGTAGCGGGAGCTACGAGCAGTACTTC | CASSLFGSGSYEQYF
. | TRBJ1-4 | TRBV15 | . | TGTGCCACCAGCAGAGGGAGGCAGGGAGGGGAAAAACTGTTTTTT | CATSRGRQGGEKLFF
. | TRBJ2-2 | TRBV12-5 | . | TGTGCTAGTGGTTCGGGTCCCAGTTCCACCGGGGAGCTGTTTTTT | CASGSGPSSTGELFF
. | TRBJ2-5 | TRBV7-9 | once | TGTGCCAGCATCCAGTGGGGGGATGAGACCCAGTACTTC | CASIQWGDETQYF
. | TRBJ1-4 | TRBV5-8 | . | TGTGCCAGCAGCCGGGCCCTCGTAGGAACTAATGAAAAACTGTTTTTT | CASSRALVGTNEKLFF
TRBD2 | TRBJ2-1 | TRBV9 | . | TGTGCCAGCAGCCCATCAGCCGGGACTAGCGGGAGCATTGAGCAGTTCTTC | CASSPSAGTSGSIEQFF
TRBD2 | TRBJ2-7 | TRBV6-6 | . | TGTGCCAGCAGTTACCTCAGCGGGGCATACGAGCAGTACTTC | CASSYLSGAYEQYF
. | TRBJ2-7 | TRBV7-3 | once | TGTGCCAGCAGCTTTGACAAGGCCTACGAGCAGTACTTC | CASSFDKAYEQYF
. | TRBJ1-2 | TRBV5-4 | . | TGTGCCAGCACCCTCAGAGGGGCCTATGGCTACACCTTC | CASTLRGAYGYTF
. | TRBJ1-3 | TRBV5-1 | once | TGCGCCAGCAGCTTGGGGGGTCCCAACTCTGGAAACACCATATATTTT | CASSLGGPNSGNTIYF
. | TRBJ2-3 | TRBV27 | . | TGTGCCAGCAGTTTCGCGAGACCCGGGACAGATACGCAGTATTTT | CASSFARPGTDTQYF
. | TRBJ1-1 | TRBV3-1/TRBV3-2 | . | TGTGCCAGCAGCCCCCTTAGCACAGGCAACACTGAAGCTTTCTTT | CASSPLSTGNTEAFF
. | TRBJ1-2 | TRBV4-1 | . | TGCGCCAGCAGCCAGGACGGTATCCACCAAACGGGCTATGGCTACACCTTC | CASSQDGIHQTGYGYTF
TRBD1 | TRBJ1-2 | TRBV4-3 | . | TGCGCCAGCAGCCAAGGACGAGGTGGGAGACAGGGTACGGATGGCTACACCTTC | CASSQGRGGRQGTDGYTF
. | TRBJ1-3 | TRBV29-1 | . | TGCAGCGTTGAAGGGAGCTCTGGAAACACCATATATTTT | CSVEGSSGNTIYF
. | TRBJ1-6 | TRBV30 | . | TGTGCCTGGAGAGACCGGGCCGATAATTCACCCCTCCACTTT | CAWRDRADNSPLHF
TRBD1 | TRBJ2-3 | TRBV13 | . | TGTGCCAGCAGCCCGGGACAGGGAAGTTCCTTTGGCACAGATACGCAGTATTTT | CASSPGQGSSFGTDTQYF
TRBD1 | TRBJ1-1 | TRBV6-5 | . | TGTGCCAGCAACCCTGACAGGGGCACTGAAGCTTTCTTT | CASNPDRGTEAFF
TRBD1 | TRBJ1-2 | TRBV29-1 | . | TGCAGCGTCTCGGGACAGGGGTCTTTCTATGGCTACACCTTC | CSVSGQGSFYGYTF
. | TRBJ2-7 | TRBV25-1 | . | TGTGCCAGCAGAGGGGGGGCGAGCTACGAGCAGTACTTC | CASRGGASYEQYF
. | TRBJ2-7 | TRBV19 | . | TGTGCCAGTAGTCCGCAGGGGAACCCCTACGAGCAGTACTTC | CASSPQGNPYEQYF
. | TRBJ2-4 | TRBV19 | . | TGTGCCAGTAATCGGGGGGCCAAAAACATTCAGTACTTC | CASNRGAKNIQYF
. | TRBJ1-2 | TRBV5-1 | . | TGCGCCAGCAGCTTGGATCGCGGGGAGAACTATGGCTACACCTTC | CASSLDRGENYGYTF
. | TRBJ1-4 | TRBV5-1 | . | TGCGCCAGCAGCTTGACAGGACCTGCAACTAATGAAAAACTGTTTTTT | CASSLTGPATNEKLFF
. | TRBJ2-7 | TRBV11-2 | . | TGTGCCAGCAGCGTCGGTTACAGCTCCTACGAGCAGTACTTC | CASSVGYSSYEQYF
. | TRBJ2-3 | TRBV11-2 | . | TGTGCCAGCAGCTTAGACCCCATCCCGGGACGGAGCACAGATACGCAGTATTTT | CASSLDPIPGRSTDTQYF
. | TRBJ1-5 | TRBV11-2 | . | TGTGCCAGCAGCTTAGATAGGGCGCAGCCCCAGCATTTT | CASSLDRAQPQHF
. | TRBJ1-1 | TRBV19 | . | TGTGCCAGTAGTCCAAGGGGGGGCCTGAACACTGAAGCTTTCTTT | CASSPRGGLNTEAFF
TRBD2 | TRBJ2-3 | TRBV27 | once | TGTGCCAGCCGACGTAGCGGGGGGATCTCCACAGATACGCAGTATTTT | CASRRSGGISTDTQYF
TRBD1 | TRBJ1-2 | TRBV5-4 | . | TGTGCCAGCAGCACGACAGGGGAATCATCGGATGGCTACACCTTC | CASSTTGESSDGYTF
. | TRBJ2-1 | TRBV18 | . | TGTGCCAGCTCACGATCGGATGCTGAGCAGTTCTTC | CASSRSDAEQFF
. | TRBJ2-2 | TRBV19 | . | TGTGCCAGTAGTGTCCAACAAGGGTTGAACACCGGGGAGCTGTTTTTT | CASSVQQGLNTGELFF
. | TRBJ2-7 | TRBV10-3 | . | TGTGCCATCAGTGACTCGGACCGACTCACAGGGGAGCAGTACTTC | CAISDSDRLTGEQYF
. | TRBJ1-1 | TRBV6-2/TRBV6-3 | . | TGTGCCAGCAGTTACGTAAACACTGAAGCTTTCTTT | CASSYVNTEAFF
. | TRBJ1-6 | TRBV28 | . | TGTGCCAGCACCGGATGGGATTCACCCCTCCACTTT | CASTGWDSPLHF
. | TRBJ1-1 | TRBV3-1/TRBV3-2 | . | TGTGCCAGCAGCCAAGGCTTTGGAAACACTGAAGCTTTCTTT | CASSQGFGNTEAFF
. | TRBJ1-2 | TRBV11-2 | . | TGTGCCAGCAGCTTCAGGACAGACTATGGCTACACCTTC | CASSFRTDYGYTF
. | TRBJ2-7 | TRBV6-5 | . | TGTGCCAGCAGACTGCAAGATAGGAACTACGAGCAGTACTTC | CASRLQDRNYEQYF
. | TRBJ1-6 | TRBV10-1 | . | TGCGCCAGCAGTGTAACAACTAATTCACCCCTCCACTTT | CASSVTTNSPLHF
TRBD1 | TRBJ1-1 | TRBV18 | . | TGTGCCAGCTCACCCCTGGACAGGGCGCCCACTGAAGCTTTCTTT | CASSPLDRAPTEAFF
. | TRBJ2-7 | TRBV7-8 | . | TGTGCCAGCAGCCCCGAGGACAGCTACGAGCAGTACTTC | CASSPEDSYEQYF
TRBD1 | TRBJ2-7 | TRBV2 | . | TGTGCCAGCAGTGAGGAGGCGGGACAGGGCCCCTACGAGCAGTACTTC | CASSEEAGQGPYEQYF
. | TRBJ2-5 | TRBV11-1 | . | TGTGCCAGCAGCTTAGCCCCGGGAAACCAAGAGACCCAGTACTTC | CASSLAPGNQETQYF
TRBD2 | TRBJ2-7 | TRBV18 | . | TGTGCCAGCTCACCACCGGGAGGGGAGCAGTACTTC | CASSPPGGEQYF
. | TRBJ1-1 | TRBV6-5 | . | TGTGCCAGCAGTTACTCGAGTAGACCGGGGGGGCCTGAAGCTTTCTTT | CASSYSSRPGGPEAFF
TRBD2 | TRBJ2-1 | TRBV7-8 | . | TGTGCCAGCAGCTTAGTTAGGGTAGCGGGAGTAAATGAGCAGTTCTTC | CASSLVRVAGVNEQFF
. | TRBJ1-1 | TRBV10-2 | . | TGCGCCACCGGGGGGGGCATTCAACAGAACACTGAAGCTTTCTTT | CATGGGIQQNTEAFF
TRBD1 | TRBJ1-6 | TRBV27 | . | TGTGCCAGCAGTTTATTCTCGGTGGCGGACAGGGCAACGAATTCACCCCTCCACTTT | CASSLFSVADRATNSPLHF
TRBD1 | TRBJ1-3 | TRBV5-8 | . | TGTGCCAGCAGCTTCGGACAGGGGCAACAAGATTTT | CASSFGQGQQDF
. | TRBJ2-1 | TRBV30 | . | TGTGCCTGGAGTGTATCGCTGCAGGGGCAGTTCTTC | CAWSVSLQGQFF
. | TRBJ2-7 | TRBV7-8 | . | TGTGCCAGCAGCTTGAACGGGCAATCCTACGAGCAGTACTTC | CASSLNGQSYEQYF
. | TRBJ1-5 | TRBV6-2/TRBV6-3 | once | TGTGCCAGCAGTTACGGGTCGGGCAATCAGCCCCAGCATTTT | CASSYGSGNQPQHF
. | TRBJ1-5 | TRBV7-6 | . | TGTGCCAGCAGCAGCGGGGACACCGCACGCAATCAGCCCCAGCATTTT | CASSSGDTARNQPQHF
TRBD1 | TRBJ1-1 | TRBV6-2/TRBV6-3 | . | TGTGCCAGCAGTGGGGACAGGAAGGAAGCTTTCTTT | CASSGDRKEAFF
TRBD2 | TRBJ2-5 | TRBV9 | once | TGTGCCAGCAGCCGGGAGGAGTTACAAGAGACCCAGTACTTC | CASSREELQETQYF